These T cell receptor beta chains were read from a single sample in a study of OX40 agonist ivuxolimab in advanced cancers. Clones were sequenced by immunoSEQ multiplex PCR, and TCRdb holds only the in-frame ones, with some missing. Found here are approximately 160,000 clones, 94% of them singletons; the top ten hold approximately 0.3%. The sequencing used CD4+ or CD8+ T cells sorted from blood, collected in a trial of the OX40 agonist ivuxolimab. These receptors originate from an adult with an advanced solid tumor such as melanoma, head and neck, liver or kidney cancer. The CDR3 runs from the conserved cysteine through the conserved F or W. The order of the fields is J gene, D gene, clone size, V gene, CDR3 DNA, CDR3 protein. The D gene is left open where the match is weak. Clone size is given for some rows only: seen once, a few or many times, or a class if the clone is expanded.

>TRBJ2-7|TRBD1|-|TRBV19
TGTGCCAGTAGGCTCGGACAGGGAACCTACGAGCAGTACTTC
CASRLGQGTYEQYF
>TRBJ1-5|-|-|TRBV7-8
TGTGCCAGCAGCTTCGGGGGGCTATGGAATCAGCCCCAGCATTTT
CASSFGGLWNQPQHF
>TRBJ1-2|-|-|TRBV28
TGTGCCAGCAGAACCCGAGGGGGGGTAGGCTACACCTTC
CASRTRGGVGYTF
>TRBJ2-5|-|-|TRBV18
TGTGCCAGCTCGCCCGCTGGAGGGACCCAAGAGACCCAGTACTTC
CASSPAGGTQETQYF
>TRBJ2-4|TRBD1|-|TRBV7-9
TGTGCCAGCAGCGCCAGACAGGGGTCCAACATTCAGTACTTC
CASSARQGSNIQYF
>TRBJ1-5|-|-|TRBV28
TGTGCCAGCAGTTCCCCCCAGGGTCAGCCCCAGCATTTT
CASSSPQGQPQHF
>TRBJ2-5|-|-|TRBV7-6
TGTGCCAGCAGCGCGAGGGGCACCAAAGAGACCCAGTACTTC
CASSARGTKETQYF
>TRBJ1-6|-|-|TRBV6-6
TGTGCCAGCAGTTACTCCCCACCTTTAGCCCTCCACTTT
CASSYSPPLALHF
>TRBJ2-7|-|-|TRBV4-3
TGCGCCAGCAGCCGCGACCCGGGGCAAACCTACGAGCAGTACTTC
CASSRDPGQTYEQYF
>TRBJ1-2|-|-|TRBV19
TGTGCCAGTACCGTGGGGGGGCACTATGGCTACACCTTC
CASTVGGHYGYTF
>TRBJ1-2|-|-|TRBV7-2
TGTGCCAGCAGCTTTAGGAACCTTCGGTTCACCTTC
CASSFRNLRFTF
>TRBJ2-2|-|few|TRBV5-8
TGTGCCAGCAGCTTTTATCTAGGGGCTTCGAACACCGGGGAGCTGTTTTTT
CASSFYLGASNTGELFF
>TRBJ1-5|-|once|TRBV6-5
TGTGCCAGCAGTTACCGGAGGGTCAATCAGCCCCAGCATTTT
CASSYRRVNQPQHF
>TRBJ1-5|-|-|TRBV28
TGTGCCAGCAGTTTATCCGGGACACCTAGCAATCAGCCCCAGCATTTT
CASSLSGTPSNQPQHF
>TRBJ2-1|-|-|TRBV30
TGTGCCTGGAGAGGCGGAGGCTCCTACAATGAGCAGTTCTTC
CAWRGGGSYNEQFF
>TRBJ1-5|-|-|TRBV14
TGTGCCAGCAGCTGGGATAGCAATCAGCCCCAGCATTTT
CASSWDSNQPQHF
>TRBJ2-2|TRBD1|-|TRBV5-1
TGCGCCAGCAGCCCGCAGGGCCAGGGGGCTGGGGAGCTGTTTTTT
CASSPQGQGAGELFF
>TRBJ1-2|-|once|TRBV28
TGTGCCAGCAGTTTGGCAGACTATGGCTACACCTTC
CASSLADYGYTF
>TRBJ2-3|-|once|TRBV18
TGTGCCAGCTCCCTCTTCGGCAAGAGTAGGGGCACAGATACGCAGTATTTT
CASSLFGKSRGTDTQYF
>TRBJ2-2|TRBD2|-|TRBV7-3
TGTGCCAGCAGCTCCGGGGTAGCGGGAGTGCCGTTCCGAACCGGGGAGCTGTTTTTT
CASSSGVAGVPFRTGELFF
>TRBJ1-3|-|-|TRBV7-9
TGTGCCAGCAGCTTAGCGGTCGACAGACTAGGAAACACCATATATTTT
CASSLAVDRLGNTIYF
>TRBJ2-2|-|-|TRBV15
TGTGCCACCAGCAGAGAGGGGAGGCAGGGCGGGGAGCTGTTTTTT
CATSREGRQGGELFF
>TRBJ2-7|TRBD1|-|TRBV7-8
TGTGCCAGCAGCTTGACACCGGGACAGGCTTGGGAGCAGTACTTC
CASSLTPGQAWEQYF
>TRBJ2-1|TRBD2|-|TRBV9
TGTGCCAGCAGTCGGACTAGCAACTACAATGAGCAGTTCTTC
CASSRTSNYNEQFF
>TRBJ1-2|TRBD1|-|TRBV2
TGTGCCAGCAGGACAGGGGAAAAAAACTATGGCTACACCTTC
CASRTGEKNYGYTF
>TRBJ2-3|-|-|TRBV11-3
TGTGCCAGCAGCTTAGGACAGCCAGATACGCAGTATTTT
CASSLGQPDTQYF
>TRBJ1-5|-|-|TRBV28
TGTGCCAGCAGTTTATCGGGGAGTAGGAATCAGCCCCAGCATTTT
CASSLSGSRNQPQHF
>TRBJ2-7|TRBD1|-|TRBV27
TGTGCCAGCAGTTTAGGGACAGGGGAAAACGAGCAGTACTTC
CASSLGTGENEQYF